The clone carrying this T cell receptor beta chain showed up just a few times. Its antigen is unknown. TCRB transcripts that were expressed got sequenced, as all of the isolated RNA had been reverse transcribed. Only in-frame clones appear in the TCRdb table, and some are missing; sequencing was by immunoSEQ multiplex PCR. The data contain around 300,000 clones, about 7.8% of them singletons. This specimen comes from a study of beta chain features in type 1 diabetes. Study-wide context: Sorted cell examination encompassed 85 million to 130 million cells across all samples.

General observations from the study: VDJ junctions from type 1 diabetes patients carried fewer insertions and larger deletions.

The germline V gene has CDR1 SGHTA and CDR2 FQGNSA. The CDR3 is made up of 14 amino acids. J lost 2 bases, V lost 5 bases, and 6 bases had no gene match. The source of this sequence is a woman in her late teens or twenties in good health. Sequenced input: central memory CD4+ T cells from blood. This chain joins TRBV7-2 and TRBJ2-7, with 7 bases that match TRBD2. For the CDR3, the DNA is TGTGCCAGCAGCCTAACCAGCGGGACCTACGAGCAGTACTTC. It encodes CASSLTSGTYEQYF.